These 21 T cell receptor beta chains came from one sample sequenced in a study of post-analysis software for immune sequencing data. Unique-molecular-identifier-tagged TCR beta cDNA libraries were used. TCRdb processed the PCR reads anew with MiXCR; each CDR3 protein has one entry. Among 170,000 or so distinct CDR3 sequences listed, 30% were seen once. Study-level results: Five or six TRBV segments, TRBV5-6, TRBV5-1 and TRBV20-1 among them, were found more frequent in patients than controls.

The antigens for these receptors are not known. Material: blood. The receptors originated from a girl aged 5 to 17 with multiple sclerosis.

This rearrangement joins TRBV5-1 to TRBJ1-2; TRBD1 is a possible D gene (5 bases). Between the trimmed V and J ends, which lost 0 bases and 8 bases, there was a span of 17 bases. Germline V gives CDR1 SGHRS, CDR2 YFSETQ. The CDR3 is made up of 15 amino acids. CDR3 DNA: TGCGCCAGCAGCTTGGCCGGGGACGTGGCCTACGGCTACACCTTC. Residues: CASSLAGDVAYGYTF.

This clonotype was seen repeatedly, ten times or more. The genes are TRBV5-8 and TRBJ2-1; 11 bases fit TRBD2. This CDR3 has 14 amino acids. CDR1 is SGHTS and CDR2 is YDEGEE in the germline V gene. J was trimmed by 10 bases and V by 2 bases; bases with no gene match: 5. CDR3 sequence reads: CASSFTSGRDEQFF. CDR3 coding DNA: TGTGCCAGCAGCTTTACTAGCGGGAGAGACGAGCAGTTCTTC.

This clonotype was seen just once. This could be a read error, since a much larger clone is one nucleotide away. V gene TRBV28 combines with J gene TRBJ2-7, with 15 bases matching TRBD2. TRBJ2-5 matches the DNA end more closely, so the J call is doubtful. CDR1 and CDR2 (germline): MDHEN, SYDVKM. The CDR3 is 16 residues long. CDR3 region: CASSGGLAGGAGTQYF. The CDR3 coding sequence is TGTGCCAGCAGTGGGGGACTAGCGGGAGGCGCAGGGACCCAGTACTTC.

This chain links TRBV21-1 with TRBJ2-3; the D call TRBD2 from the table was never checked on the DNA. TRBV21-1 has pseudogene status. This CDR3 is built from 15 residues. The CDR3 protein is CAPPRGLAPADTQYF. The DNA for the CDR3 is TGTGCCCCTCCAAGGGGACTAGCGCCCGCAGATACGCAGTATTTT.

The V call is TRBV28, the J call TRBJ2-5; maybe TRBD2 (5 bases). Trimming pared 5 bases from V and 2 bases from J, leaving 12 bases between. The germline V gene encodes CDR1 MDHEN and CDR2 SYDVKM. There are 14 residues in the CDR3. The CDR3 loop is CASSRGDRQETQYF. The CDR3 bases are TGTGCCAGCAGTCGGGGTGACCGGCAAGAGACCCAGTACTTC. Looking up the rest from reference TRBV28 and TRBJ2-5 gives the full variable domain: DVKVTQSSRYLVKRTGEKVFLECVQDMDHENMFWYRQDPGLGLRLIYFSYDVKMKEKGDIPEGYSVSREKKERFSLILESASTNQTSMYLCASSRGDRQETQYFGPGTRLLVL.

In regard to this clonotype: Being one base from a much bigger clone, this may be a read error. This rearrangement joins TRBV7-8 to TRBJ1-5; a weak D match, TRBD1 (5 bases). Germline-derived CDR1 and CDR2 are SGHVS and FQNEAQ. V lost 5 bases and J lost 1, with 21 bases in between. The CDR3 extends over 18 amino acids. The CDR3: CASSLGRGGEKSNQPQHF. In DNA form, the CDR3 reads TGTGCCAGCAGCCTGGGGAGGGGTGGGGAAAAGAGCAATCAGCCCCAGCATTTT.

This clonotype occurred a few times. The chain is built from TRBV10-2 and TRBJ2-5; the D gene is possibly TRBD2 (5 bases). This CDR3 contains 12 residues. The germline V gene encodes CDR1 WSHSY and CDR2 SAAADI. Trimming cost V 8 bases and J 5 bases, with 12 bases left between them. As DNA, the CDR3 is TGCGCCAGCGGCGGAGGCGGGGAGACCCAGTACTTC. Translating gives CASGGGGETQYF.

The sample holds many counts of this clonotype. The genes are TRBV4-1 and TRBJ2-5; the D is unclear. V was shortened by 0 bases and J by 7 bases, with 9 bases between the two germline ends. From germline, CDR1 is MGHRA and CDR2 YSYEKL. The CDR3 runs to 13 residues. This CDR3 reads CASSQDLGSTQYF. Written as DNA, the CDR3 is TGCGCCAGCAGCCAAGATCTTGGATCGACCCAGTACTTC.

This clonotype was seen ten or more times. The chain employs TRBV7-2 and TRBJ2-4; 7 positions match TRBD2. The CDR3 sequence is 16 residues long. CDR1 and CDR2 from the germline V gene are SGHTA and FQGNSA. The ends lost 2 bases at V and 1 base at J; junction bases unmatched: 5. The DNA of the CDR3 is TGTGCCAGCAGCTTAACGGCTAGCGGCGCCAAAAACATTCAGTACTTC. The encoded protein is CASSLTASGAKNIQYF.

In its sample, this clonotype was seen many times. The chain links TRBV11-2 to TRBJ2-5; 7 nucleotides align to TRBD2. The germline V gene encodes CDR1 SGHAT and CDR2 FQNNGV. This CDR3 comprises 12 residues. V trimming: 4 bases; J trimming: 4 bases; junction bases outside the gene matches: 0. The CDR3 region is CASSSGGETQYF. The CDR3 nucleotides are TGTGCCAGCAGCTCGGGGGGAGAGACCCAGTACTTC.

This chain links TRBV18 with TRBJ2-2, with D unclear. The V end lost 3 bases, the J end lost 3 bases, and 14 bases lay between the germline ends. The CDR3 has 16 amino acids. CDR1 and CDR2 (germline): KGHSH, LQKENI. CDR3 protein: CASSPDSDSYTGELFF. DNA of the CDR3: TGTGCCAGCTCACCTGATTCAGACTCGTACACCGGGGAGCTGTTTTTT.

This chain joins TRBV4-2 and TRBJ2-3; 10 bases map to TRBD2. The junction had 6 bases not matched to a gene; V was cut back by 0 bases and J by 6 bases. Looked up from germline, CDR1 is LGHNA and CDR2 is YNFKEQ. There are 16 residues in the CDR3. CDR3 bases: TGTGCCAGCAGCCAAGATTCCAGCGGGGGGGTGGATACGCAGTATTTT. Encoded protein: CASSQDSSGGVDTQYF.

Turning to this clonotype: A much larger clone lies one base from this, so it may be a read error. The chain combines TRBV3-1 with TRBJ2-3, with TRBD2 identical over 10 bases. The V gene's germline CDR1 is LGHDT and CDR2 YNNKEL (reference sequence). The CDR3 sequence is 21 residues long. J lost 6 bases, V lost 0 bases, and 21 bases had no gene match. CDR3 DNA: TGTGCCAGCAGCCAAGATCAGACACTTTTCTTAGCGGGAGGAAAGAAGGATACGCAGTATTTT. Translation: CASSQDQTLFLAGGKKDTQYF.

This clonotype was found once. The rearrangement uses TRBV19 and TRBJ2-5; 7 bases line up with TRBD2. The J call may be mistaken, given a closer DNA end match to TRBJ2-7. This CDR3 region has 15 residues. Germline lookup yields CDR1 LNHDA and CDR2 SQIVND (reference sequence). The CDR3 region has the DNA TGTGCCAGTAGTTACACTGGCGGGAGAGTAAACGAGCAGTACTTC. Its protein product is CASSYTGGRVNEQYF.

Only a few counts were recorded for this clonotype. This chain connects TRBV7-9 to TRBJ2-7; unclear D gene. Germline values: CDR1 SEHNR, CDR2 FQNEAQ (reference sequence). The CDR3 sequence is 16 residues long. V was cut by 7 bases and J by 0 bases, with 19 bases left in between. CDR3 in amino acids: CASTDFLGRLSYEQYF. The DNA for the CDR3 is TGTGCCAGCACAGACTTTCTGGGAAGACTCTCCTACGAGCAGTACTTC.

This clonotype was counted at least ten times. The chain carries TRBV10-3 and TRBJ1-2; D perhaps matches TRBD1 (6 bases). CDR1 and CDR2 (germline): ENHRY, SYGVKD. Trimming stripped 9 bases from V and 1 base from J, with 15 bases between. This CDR3 comprises 14 residues. The CDR3 DNA reads as TGTGCCATAAGGAGGGGGGAGAATAACTATGGCTACACCTTC. This sequence encodes CAIRRGENNYGYTF.

This clonotype was seen repeatedly, ten times or more. The V call is TRBV5-1, the J call TRBJ2-1; 15 nucleotides line up with TRBD2. Looked up from germline, CDR1 is SGHRS and CDR2 is YFSETQ. This CDR3 is built from 13 residues. V was clipped by 7 bases and J by 14 bases; unmatched bases: 7. The CDR3 coding sequence is TGCGCCAGCCTACCGGGGACTAGCGGGAGGAAGTTCTTC. This encodes CASLPGTSGRKFF.

This clonotype was detected a few times. CDR3 coding DNA: TGCAGTGCTAGAGTTAGATGGGACAGGGGGGGATATGGCTACACCTTC. Translation gives CSARVRWDRGGYGYTF. V and J are TRBV20-1 and TRBJ1-2; 11 positions match TRBD1. The germline V gene has CDR1 DFQATT and CDR2 SNEGSKA (reference sequence). Germline trimming cut 1 base from V and 5 bases from J; bases unmatched to any gene: 9. CDR3 length equals 16 residues.

This clonotype was detected many times. This chain links TRBV18 with TRBJ2-3, with D unclear. V was shortened by 0 bases and J by 3 bases, with 4 bases between the two germline ends. The CDR3 is 13 residues long. Looked up from germline, CDR1 is KGHSH and CDR2 is LQKENI. The CDR3 DNA reads as TGTGCCAGCTCACCACCGTTGACAGATACGCAGTATTTT. Protein product: CASSPPLTDTQYF.

The chain joins TRBV5-6 to TRBJ2-2; 7 bases line up with TRBD1. Germline CDR1 is SGHDT and CDR2 is YYEEEE. The CDR3 has 15 amino acids. The junction had 3 bases not matched to a gene; V was cut back by 0 bases and J by 4 bases. In DNA, the CDR3 is TGTGCCAGCAGCTTGGGACCAGGGGGCACCGGGGAGCTGTTTTTT. This translates into CASSLGPGGTGELFF.

This clonotype was counted between two and nine times. V is TRBV7-9 and J is TRBJ1-1; the D gene is possibly TRBD1 (5 bases). The CDR3 sequence is 15 residues long. Germline CDR1 SEHNR, CDR2 FQNEAQ (reference sequence). The ends were cut back, 1 base at V and 1 base at J, with 10 bases in the middle. The CDR3 here is CASSLDQGGNTEAFF. CDR3 nucleotides: TGTGCCAGCAGCTTAGATCAGGGCGGGAACACTGAAGCTTTCTTT.